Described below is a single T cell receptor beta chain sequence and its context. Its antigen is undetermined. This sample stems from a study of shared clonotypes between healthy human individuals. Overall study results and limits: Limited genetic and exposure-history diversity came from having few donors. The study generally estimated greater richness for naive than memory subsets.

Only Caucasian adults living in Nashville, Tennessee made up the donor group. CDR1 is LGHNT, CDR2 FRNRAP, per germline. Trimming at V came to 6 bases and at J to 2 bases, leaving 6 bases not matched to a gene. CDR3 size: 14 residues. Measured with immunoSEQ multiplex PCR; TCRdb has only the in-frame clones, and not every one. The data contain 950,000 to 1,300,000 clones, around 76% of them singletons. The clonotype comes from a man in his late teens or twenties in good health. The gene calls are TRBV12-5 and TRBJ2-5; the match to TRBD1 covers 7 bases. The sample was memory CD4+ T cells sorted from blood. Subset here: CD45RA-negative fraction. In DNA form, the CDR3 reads TGTGCTAGTGGGACCGACAGGGAGCAAGAGACCCAGTACTTC. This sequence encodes CASGTDREQETQYF.